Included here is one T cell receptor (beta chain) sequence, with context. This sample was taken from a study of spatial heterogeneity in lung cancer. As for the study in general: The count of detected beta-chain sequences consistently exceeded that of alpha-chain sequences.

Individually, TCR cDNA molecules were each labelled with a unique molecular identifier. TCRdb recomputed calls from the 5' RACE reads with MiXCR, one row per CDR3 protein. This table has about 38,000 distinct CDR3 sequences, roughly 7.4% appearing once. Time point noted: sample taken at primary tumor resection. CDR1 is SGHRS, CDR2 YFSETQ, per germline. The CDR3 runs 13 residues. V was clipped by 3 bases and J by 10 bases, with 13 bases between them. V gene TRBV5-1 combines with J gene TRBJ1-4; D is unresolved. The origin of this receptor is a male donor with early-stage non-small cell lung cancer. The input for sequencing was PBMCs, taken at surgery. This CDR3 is CASSSGFDGKLFF. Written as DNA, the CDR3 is TGCGCCAGCAGCTCGGGGTTCGATGGAAAACTGTTTTTT.